This T cell receptor (beta chain) is from a study of human T cells and chemical hapten exposure (dated by TCRdb to the early 2020s). Notes on the research overall: For sensitization, 2% DPC in acetone was applied to a 2 cm by 2 cm area of upper inner arm skin. Weekly therapeutic DPC doses were additionally applied to the scalp of patients throughout the approximately 25-week study period. The patient cohort, mostly female, included alopecia areata with under or over 50% scalp involvement, alopecia totalis and alopecia universalis. For TCR sequencing, blood came from about 28 alopecia patients at anywhere from one to four time points (pre-sensitization, 2, 6 and 24 weeks). Libraries were pooled for sequencing, and variation in per-sample TCR yields was attributed mainly to small differences in library volumes within the pool. Patch testing was done on the upper back using Finn chambers containing 0.01% DPC, and results were scored after 6 days according to International Contact Dermatitis Research Group standards. The study tracked peripheral blood TCR repertoire changes in vivo during primary and secondary sensitization to the hapten diphenylcyclopropenone (DPC) in alopecia patients. Blood samples were taken from patients before sensitization (week 0) and at 2, 6 and about 24 weeks after DPC sensitization. Here is what the overall study found, with its caveats: Because every patient had alopecia, a presumed autoimmune disease, the patients' immune response might differ from that of healthy individuals. DPC sensitization did not change how many TCRs were above 1 in 1000 frequency, and no evidence was found of alterations in global repertoire structure. Expanded TCRs formed significantly more large CDR3 similarity clusters than pre-sensitization or healthy control sets, consistent with antigen-driven responses. Repeated subsampling changed both the strength of the expansion versus patch-test correlation and the threshold at which the correlation became significant. A positive correlation was found between the number of PT1 expanded TCRs and patch test score, with significance reached at thresholds 8, 16 and 32 but not 4.

The protocol used for the library was RACE. For sequencing, a NextSeq 500 was employed. During library preparation, unique molecular identifiers were attached to individual cDNA molecules so that TCRs could be counted quantitatively and reproducibly. Each blood RNA sample was used to sequence both TCR alpha and TCR beta chains. On the study's bioinformatics: A median of about 100,000 TCRs per sample was observed, with a range of about 23,224 to 690,600. V, J and CDR3 annotation of the TCR reads was performed with the Decombinator software suite. For the PS versus PT1 abundance plots, all samples were subsampled to the same number of TCRs (28,000). Expanded TCRs were defined as absent before sensitization and observed at least eight times at the 2-week time point. The raw public data were reprocessed by TCRdb itself: fastp quality trimming at Q25, MiXCR clonotype calling, in-frame beta chains only. All rows with the same CDR3 protein become a single entry with the most common DNA and genes. The V and J calls follow TCRdb's processing rather than the paper's. The sample table shows about 340,000 distinct CDR3 sequences, and approximately 6.3% are seen once. The ten largest clonotypes hold 8.4% of the sample.

V gives up 4 bases and J gives up 0 bases, and the segment between their germline ends measures 9 bases. The germline V gene supplies CDR1 ENHRY and CDR2 SYGVKD. From the cysteine up to the phenylalanine, the CDR3 has a length of 15 residues. Just the 45-base CDR3 DNA is kept, in frame starting at base 1. Taken with the paper, the label for time point translates to: patch test 1, 2 weeks after DPC sensitization. This specimen's treatment or condition label, interpreted: therapeutic diphenylcyclopropenone sensitization with weekly scalp DPC. At each patch-test visit, blood was drawn before the patch test was applied. Patients were considered eligible if aged 18 to 70, diagnosed with alopecia and deemed suitable for DPC therapy, and patients were excluded if pregnant. Total RNA was extracted from unfractionated whole blood collected in Tempus Blood RNA tubes. This clonotype has more than one count but fewer than ten. The antigen it recognizes is unknown. No base-level quality is on record; no much larger clone is a single base apart.

The sample consisted of whole blood, taken in connection with sensitization to the hapten diphenylcyclopropenone (DPC). In this chain, TRBV10-3 is recombined with TRBJ1-4; TRBD1 is a possible D gene, resting on 5 matching bases. The TCR originated in a woman between 18 and 29 years old with alopecia areata. Some clones in this sample may be carry-over from other donors' samples. The DNA sequence follows: TGTGCCATCAGTGCCGGGACGGCAACTAATGAAAAACTGTTTTTT. Translated, this is CAISAGTATNEKLFF.